Reported below is one TCR beta chain. The entry originates in a study of blood T cell repertoires in COVID-19. Study in general: Both acute and convalescent COVID-19 samples were obtained from the United States, Italy and Spain. In each case, the material was cDNA or gDNA derived from T cells, B-cell-depleted T cells, or PBMCs.

The CDR3 covers 16 residues. Germline-derived CDR1 and CDR2 are LGHNA and YSLEER. J gave up 7 bases and V 4 bases, and 6 bases lay outside the gene matches. In the original workflow: Scientists estimated how many nucleated cells there were by amplifying reference gene primers. The method was immunoSEQ multiplex PCR; TCRdb's version includes in-frame clones alone and lacks a portion of them. V, J and clone size derive from that table, while D and trimming were established from the DNA sequence. The table records some 48,000 clones, more than 90% of them present only once. The clonotype was recovered from a man between 65 and 85 years old with active COVID-19. The rearrangement joins TRBV4-3 to TRBJ2-2; 13 bases align to TRBD2. Source material: peripheral blood. CDR3 amino acids: CASSPGLAGVGGELFF. CDR3 sequence (DNA): TGCGCCAGCAGCCCAGGACTAGCGGGAGTCGGCGGGGAGCTGTTTTTT.